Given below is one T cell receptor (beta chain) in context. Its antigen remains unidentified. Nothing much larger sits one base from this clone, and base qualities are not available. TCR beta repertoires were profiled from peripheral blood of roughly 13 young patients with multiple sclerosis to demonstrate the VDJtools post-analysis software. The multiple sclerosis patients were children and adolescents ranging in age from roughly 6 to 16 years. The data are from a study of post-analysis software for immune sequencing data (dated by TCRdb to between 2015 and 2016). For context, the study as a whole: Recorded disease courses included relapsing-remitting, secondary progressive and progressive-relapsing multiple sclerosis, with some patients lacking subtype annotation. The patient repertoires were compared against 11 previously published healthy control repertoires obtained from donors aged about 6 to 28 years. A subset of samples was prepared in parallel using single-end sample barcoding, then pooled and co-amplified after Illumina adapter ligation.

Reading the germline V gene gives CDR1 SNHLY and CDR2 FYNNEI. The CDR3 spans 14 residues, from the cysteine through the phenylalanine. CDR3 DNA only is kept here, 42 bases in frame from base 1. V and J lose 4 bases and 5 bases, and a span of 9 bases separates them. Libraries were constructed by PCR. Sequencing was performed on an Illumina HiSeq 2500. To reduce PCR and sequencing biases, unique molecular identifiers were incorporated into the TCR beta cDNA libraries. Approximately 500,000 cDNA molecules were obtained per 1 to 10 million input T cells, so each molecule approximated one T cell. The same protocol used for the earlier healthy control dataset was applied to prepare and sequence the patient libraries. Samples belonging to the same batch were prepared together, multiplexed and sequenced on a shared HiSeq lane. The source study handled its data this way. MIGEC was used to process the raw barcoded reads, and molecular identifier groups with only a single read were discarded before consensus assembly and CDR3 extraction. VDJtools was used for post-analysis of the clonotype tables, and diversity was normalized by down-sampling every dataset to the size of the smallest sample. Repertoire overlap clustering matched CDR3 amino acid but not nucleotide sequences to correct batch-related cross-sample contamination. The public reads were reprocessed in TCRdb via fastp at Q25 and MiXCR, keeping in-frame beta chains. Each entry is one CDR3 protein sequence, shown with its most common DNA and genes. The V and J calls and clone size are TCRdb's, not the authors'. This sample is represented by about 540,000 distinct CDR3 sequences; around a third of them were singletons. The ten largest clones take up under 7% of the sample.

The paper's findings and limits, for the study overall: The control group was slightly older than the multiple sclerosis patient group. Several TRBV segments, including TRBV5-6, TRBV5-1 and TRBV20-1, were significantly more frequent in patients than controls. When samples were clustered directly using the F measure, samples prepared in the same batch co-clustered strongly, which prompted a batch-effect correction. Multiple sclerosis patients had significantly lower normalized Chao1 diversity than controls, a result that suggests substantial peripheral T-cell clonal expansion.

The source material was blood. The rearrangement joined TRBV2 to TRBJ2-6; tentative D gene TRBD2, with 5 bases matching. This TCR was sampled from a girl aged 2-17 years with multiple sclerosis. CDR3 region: CASSAGSRANVLTF. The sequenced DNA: TGTGCCAGCAGTGCGGGGTCGAGGGCCAACGTCCTGACTTTC. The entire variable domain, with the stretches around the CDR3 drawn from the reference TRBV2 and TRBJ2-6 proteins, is EPEVTQTPSHQVTQMGQEVILRCVPISNHLYFYWYRQILGQKVEFLVSFYNNEISEKSEIFDDQFSVERPDGSNFTLKIRSTKLEDSAMYFCASSAGSRANVLTFGAGSRLTVL.